The entry that follows covers one T cell receptor beta chain sequence. Its antigen is currently unknown. The data derive from a study of post-analysis software for immune sequencing data. For the study at large: Relapsing-remitting, secondary progressive and progressive-relapsing courses of multiple sclerosis were included.

Broader study findings: Strong co-clustering by F measure linked samples that shared a preparation batch. Controls significantly exceeded multiple sclerosis patients in normalized Chao1 diversity.

cDNA libraries of TCR beta carried unique molecular identifiers. Researchers reported approximately 480,000 cDNA molecules coming from roughly 0.93 to 9.6 million T cells. TCRdb independently ran MiXCR on the PCR reads; one entry per CDR3 protein. Here the sample spans about 540,000 distinct CDR3 sequences, around a third being singletons. This TCR came from a girl aged 2 to 17 with multiple sclerosis. The sequencing sample was made of blood.

CDR3 nucleotide sequence: TGTGCCAGCAGTGAAGTGGCCGGGGAGCTGTTTTTT. Translating it yields CASSEVAGELFF. The V gene is TRBV2, the J gene TRBJ2-2, with no clear D. Germline values: CDR1 SNHLY, CDR2 FYNNEI. The CDR3 sequence is 12 residues long. Trimming left V 1 base short and J 6 bases short, with 3 bases between.